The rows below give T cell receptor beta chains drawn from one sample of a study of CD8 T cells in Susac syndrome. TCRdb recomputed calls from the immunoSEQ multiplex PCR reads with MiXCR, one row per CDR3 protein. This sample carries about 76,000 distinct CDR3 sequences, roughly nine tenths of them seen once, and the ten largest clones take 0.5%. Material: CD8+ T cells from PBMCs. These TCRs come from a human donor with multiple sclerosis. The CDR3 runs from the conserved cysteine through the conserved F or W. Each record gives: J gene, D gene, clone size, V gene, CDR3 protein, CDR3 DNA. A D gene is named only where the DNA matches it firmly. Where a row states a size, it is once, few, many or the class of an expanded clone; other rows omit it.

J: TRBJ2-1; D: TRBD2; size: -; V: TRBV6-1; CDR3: CASSPPSGRSYNEQFF; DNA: TGTGCCAGCAGTCCCCCGAGCGGGAGATCCTACAATGAGCAGTTCTTC
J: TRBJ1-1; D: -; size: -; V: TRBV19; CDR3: CASSSQGPTEAFF; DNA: TGTGCCAGTAGTTCCCAGGGACCCACTGAAGCTTTCTTT
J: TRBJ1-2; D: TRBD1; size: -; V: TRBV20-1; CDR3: CRAGIGTGVGMGYGYTF; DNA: TGCAGGGCCGGGATCGGGACAGGGGTGGGAATGGGCTATGGCTACACCTTC
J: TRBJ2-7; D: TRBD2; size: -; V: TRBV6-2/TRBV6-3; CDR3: CASSYSIKREGLNEQYF; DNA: TGTGCCAGCAGTTACTCGATAAAACGGGAGGGCCTGAACGAGCAGTACTTC
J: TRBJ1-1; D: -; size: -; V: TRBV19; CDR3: CASSSWTLNTEAFF; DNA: TGTGCCAGTAGTAGCTGGACCCTGAACACTGAAGCTTTCTTT
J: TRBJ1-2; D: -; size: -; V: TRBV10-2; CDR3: CASMTIYGYTF; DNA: TGCGCCAGCATGACAATCTATGGCTACACCTTC
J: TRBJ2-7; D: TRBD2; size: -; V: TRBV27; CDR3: CASSLSPFSGPHEQYF; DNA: TGTGCCAGCAGTTTATCCCCATTTAGCGGGCCCCACGAGCAGTACTTC
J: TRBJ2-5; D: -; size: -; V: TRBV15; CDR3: CATSTTRTRQETQYF; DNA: TGTGCCACCAGCACAACCAGGACGCGCCAAGAGACCCAGTACTTC
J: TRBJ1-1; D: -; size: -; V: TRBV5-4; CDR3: CASSFGRNNEAFF; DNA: TGTGCCAGCAGCTTCGGCCGAAATAATGAAGCTTTCTTT
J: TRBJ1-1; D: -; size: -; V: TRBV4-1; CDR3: CASSRILTVGPYTEAFF; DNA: TGCGCCAGCAGCCGAATCTTAACGGTGGGGCCTTACACTGAAGCTTTCTTT
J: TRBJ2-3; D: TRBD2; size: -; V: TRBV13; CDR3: CASSDYGTSGRTDTQYF; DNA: TGTGCCAGCAGCGACTACGGGACTAGCGGGAGGACAGATACGCAGTATTTT
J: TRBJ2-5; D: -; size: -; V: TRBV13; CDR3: CASSHRITAQETQYF; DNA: TGTGCCAGCAGCCACAGGATAACGGCCCAAGAGACCCAGTACTTC
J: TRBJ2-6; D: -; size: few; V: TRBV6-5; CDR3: CASSYSEGSGANVLTF; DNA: TGTGCCAGCAGTTACTCGGAAGGGTCGGGGGCCAACGTCCTGACTTTC
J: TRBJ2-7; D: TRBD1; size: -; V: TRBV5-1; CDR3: CASSLGDRDGYEQYF; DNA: TGCGCCAGCAGCTTGGGGGACAGGGATGGCTACGAGCAGTACTTC
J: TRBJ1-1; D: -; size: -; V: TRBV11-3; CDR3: CASSLDRLLWGVNTEAFF; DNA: TGTGCCAGCAGCTTAGATCGGCTGCTTTGGGGGGTGAACACTGAAGCTTTCTTT
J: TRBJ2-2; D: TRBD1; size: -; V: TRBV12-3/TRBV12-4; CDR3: CASSLVAGGYTGELFF; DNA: TGTGCCAGCAGTTTAGTGGCAGGGGGTTACACCGGGGAGCTGTTTTTT
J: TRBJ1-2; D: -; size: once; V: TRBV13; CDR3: CASSLGQGVLEGYTF; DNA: TGTGCCAGCAGCTTAGGGCAGGGAGTACTTGAAGGCTACACCTTC
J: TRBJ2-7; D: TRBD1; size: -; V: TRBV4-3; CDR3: CASSQENDRAFYEQYF; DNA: TGCGCCAGCAGCCAAGAAAACGACAGGGCTTTCTACGAGCAGTACTTC
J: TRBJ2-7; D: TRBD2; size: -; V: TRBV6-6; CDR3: CASSYSASGSPYEQYF; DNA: TGTGCCAGCAGTTACTCGGCTAGCGGGAGCCCCTACGAGCAGTACTTC
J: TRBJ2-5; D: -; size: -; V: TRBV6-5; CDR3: CASSDTGPLETQYF; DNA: TGTGCCAGCAGTGATACAGGTCCCTTAGAGACCCAGTACTTC
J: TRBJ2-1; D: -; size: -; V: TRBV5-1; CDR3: CASSLSRMNEQFF; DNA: TGCGCCAGCAGCTTGTCCAGGATGAATGAGCAGTTCTTC
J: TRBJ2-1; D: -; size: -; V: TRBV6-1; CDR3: CASRLREQSYNEQFF; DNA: TGTGCCAGCAGGCTACGGGAGCAGTCCTACAATGAGCAGTTCTTC
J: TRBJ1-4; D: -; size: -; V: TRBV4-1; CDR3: CASSPKTTTNEKLFF; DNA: TGCGCCAGCAGTCCCAAAACAACAACTAATGAAAAACTGTTTTTT
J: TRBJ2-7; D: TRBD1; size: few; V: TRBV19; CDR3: CASSSGTGGYEQYF; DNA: TGTGCCAGTAGCTCCGGGACAGGGGGTTACGAGCAGTACTTC
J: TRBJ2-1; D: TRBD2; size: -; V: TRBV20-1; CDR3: CSASQGTRGDEQFF; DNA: TGCAGTGCTAGTCAGGGGACTAGGGGCGATGAGCAGTTCTTC